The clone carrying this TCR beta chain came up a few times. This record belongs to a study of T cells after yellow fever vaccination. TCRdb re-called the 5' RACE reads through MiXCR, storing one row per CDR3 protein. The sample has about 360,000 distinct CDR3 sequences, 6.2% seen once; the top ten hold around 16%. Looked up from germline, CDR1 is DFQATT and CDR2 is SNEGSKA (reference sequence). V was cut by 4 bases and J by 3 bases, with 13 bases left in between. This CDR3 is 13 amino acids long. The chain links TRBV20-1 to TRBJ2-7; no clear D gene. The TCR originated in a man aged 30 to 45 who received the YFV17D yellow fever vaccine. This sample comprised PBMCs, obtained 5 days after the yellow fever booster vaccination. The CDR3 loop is CSAIGQNLYEQYF. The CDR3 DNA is TGCAGTGCTATAGGGCAGAACCTCTACGAGCAGTACTTC.